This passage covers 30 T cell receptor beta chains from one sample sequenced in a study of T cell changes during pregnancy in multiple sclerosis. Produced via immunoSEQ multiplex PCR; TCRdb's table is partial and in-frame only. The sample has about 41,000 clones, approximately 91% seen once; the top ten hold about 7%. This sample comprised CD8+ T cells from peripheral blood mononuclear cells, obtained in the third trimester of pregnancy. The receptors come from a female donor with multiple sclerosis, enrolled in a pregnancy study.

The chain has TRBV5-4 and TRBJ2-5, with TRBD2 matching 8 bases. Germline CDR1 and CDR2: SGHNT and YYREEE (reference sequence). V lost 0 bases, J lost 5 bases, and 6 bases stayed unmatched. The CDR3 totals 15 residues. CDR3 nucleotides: TGTGCCAGCAGCTTGGCCGCGGGGGGCCAGGAGACCCAGTACTTC. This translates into CASSLAAGGQETQYF.

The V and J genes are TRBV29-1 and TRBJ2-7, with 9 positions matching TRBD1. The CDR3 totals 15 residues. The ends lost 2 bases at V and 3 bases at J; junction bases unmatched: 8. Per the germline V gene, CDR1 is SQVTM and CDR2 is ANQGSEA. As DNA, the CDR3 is TGCAGCGTTGAATTGTGGGGACAGGGCGACTACGAGCAGTACTTC. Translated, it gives CSVELWGQGDYEQYF.

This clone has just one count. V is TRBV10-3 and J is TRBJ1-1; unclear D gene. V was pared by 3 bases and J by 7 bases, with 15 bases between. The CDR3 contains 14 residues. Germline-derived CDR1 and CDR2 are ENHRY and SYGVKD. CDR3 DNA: TGTGCCATCAGTGACCCGACGACCGAGCGTGAAGCTTTCTTT. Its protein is CAISDPTTEREAFF.

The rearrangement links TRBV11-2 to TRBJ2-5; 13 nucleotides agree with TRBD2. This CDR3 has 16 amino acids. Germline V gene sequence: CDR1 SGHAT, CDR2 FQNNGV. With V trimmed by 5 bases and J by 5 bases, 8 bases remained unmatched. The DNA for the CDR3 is TGTGCCAGCAGCCAAGGACTAGCGGGAGTAGAGGAGACCCAGTACTTC. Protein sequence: CASSQGLAGVEETQYF.

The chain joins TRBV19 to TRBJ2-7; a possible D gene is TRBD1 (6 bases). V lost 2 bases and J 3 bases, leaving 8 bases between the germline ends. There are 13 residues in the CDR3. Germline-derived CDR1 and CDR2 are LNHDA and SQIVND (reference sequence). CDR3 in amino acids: CASSIKQGYEQYF. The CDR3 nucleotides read TGTGCCAGTAGTATAAAACAGGGCTACGAGCAGTACTTC. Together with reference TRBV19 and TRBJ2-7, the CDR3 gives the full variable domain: DGGITQSPKYLFRKEGQNVTLSCEQNLNHDAMYWYRQDPGQGLRLIYYSQIVNDFQKGDIAEGYSVSREKKESFPLTVTSAQKNPTAFYLCASSIKQGYEQYFGPGTRLTVT.

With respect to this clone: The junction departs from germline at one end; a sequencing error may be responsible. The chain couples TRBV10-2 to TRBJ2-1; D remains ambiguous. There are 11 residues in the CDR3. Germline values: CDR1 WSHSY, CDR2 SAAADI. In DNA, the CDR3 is TGCGCCAGCAGTGAATTTAATGAGCAATTCTTC. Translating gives CASSEFNEQFF.

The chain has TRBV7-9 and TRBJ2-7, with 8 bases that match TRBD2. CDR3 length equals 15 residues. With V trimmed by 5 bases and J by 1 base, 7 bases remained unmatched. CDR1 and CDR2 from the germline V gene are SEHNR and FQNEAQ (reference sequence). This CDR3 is CASSGLAGRSYEQYF. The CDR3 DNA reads TGTGCCAGCAGCGGACTAGCAGGCAGATCCTACGAGCAGTACTTC. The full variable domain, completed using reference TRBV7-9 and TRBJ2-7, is DTGVSQNPRHKITKRGQNVTFRCDPISEHNRLYWYRQTLGQGPEFLTYFQNEAQLEKSRLLSDRFSAERPKGSFSTLEIQRTEQGDSAMYLCASSGLAGRSYEQYFGPGTRLTVT.

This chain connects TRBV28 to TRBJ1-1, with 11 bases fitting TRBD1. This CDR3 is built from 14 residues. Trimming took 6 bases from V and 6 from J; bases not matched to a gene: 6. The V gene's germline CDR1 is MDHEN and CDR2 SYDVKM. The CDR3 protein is CASRGTGGHPEAFF. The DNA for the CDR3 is TGTGCCAGCAGGGGGACAGGGGGACACCCTGAAGCTTTCTTT.

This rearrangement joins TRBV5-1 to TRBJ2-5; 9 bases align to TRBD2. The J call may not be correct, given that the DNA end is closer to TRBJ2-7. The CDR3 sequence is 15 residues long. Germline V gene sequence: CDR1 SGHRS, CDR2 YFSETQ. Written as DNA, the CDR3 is TGCGCCAGCAGCACCTACCCGGGACTAGCATCCGAGCAGTACTTC. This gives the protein CASSTYPGLASEQYF.

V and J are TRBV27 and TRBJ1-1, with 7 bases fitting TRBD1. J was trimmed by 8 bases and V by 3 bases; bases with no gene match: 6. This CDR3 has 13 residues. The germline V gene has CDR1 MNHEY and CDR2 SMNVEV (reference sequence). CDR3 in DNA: TGTGCCAGCAGTTTTTTGGGACAGACCGAAGCTTTCTTT. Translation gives CASSFLGQTEAFF.

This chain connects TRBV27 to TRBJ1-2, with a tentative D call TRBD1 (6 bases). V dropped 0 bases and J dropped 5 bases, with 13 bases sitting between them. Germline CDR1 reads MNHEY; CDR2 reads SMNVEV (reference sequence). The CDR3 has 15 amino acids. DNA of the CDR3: TGTGCCAGCAGTTTATCGTTGGGGGCCCTATATGGCTACACCTTC. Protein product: CASSLSLGALYGYTF.

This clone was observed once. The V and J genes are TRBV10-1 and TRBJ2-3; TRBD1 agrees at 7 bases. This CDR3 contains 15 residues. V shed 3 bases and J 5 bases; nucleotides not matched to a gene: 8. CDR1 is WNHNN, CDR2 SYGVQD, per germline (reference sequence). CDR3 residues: CASSDLRQGIDTQYF. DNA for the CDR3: TGCGCCAGCAGTGACCTAAGACAGGGAATAGATACGCAGTATTTT.

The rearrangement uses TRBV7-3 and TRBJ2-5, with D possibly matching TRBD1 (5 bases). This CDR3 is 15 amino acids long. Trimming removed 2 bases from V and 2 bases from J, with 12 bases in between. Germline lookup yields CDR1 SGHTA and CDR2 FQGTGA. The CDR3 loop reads CASSLAGSGQETQYF. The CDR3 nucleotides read TGTGCCAGCAGCTTAGCAGGGTCGGGTCAAGAGACCCAGTACTTC.

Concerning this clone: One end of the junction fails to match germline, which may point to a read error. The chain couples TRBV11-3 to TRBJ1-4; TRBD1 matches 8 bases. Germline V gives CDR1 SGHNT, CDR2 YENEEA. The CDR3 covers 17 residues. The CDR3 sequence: CASSLGGIGTGGEKLFF. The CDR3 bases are TGTGCCAGCAGTTTAGGCGGGATCGGGACAGGCGGAGAAAAACTGTTTTTT.

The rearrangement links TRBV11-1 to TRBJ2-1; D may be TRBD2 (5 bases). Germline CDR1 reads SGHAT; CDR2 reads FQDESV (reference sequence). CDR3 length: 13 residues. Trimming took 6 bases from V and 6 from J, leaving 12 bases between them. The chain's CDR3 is CASSRRGSNEQFF. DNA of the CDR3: TGTGCCAGCAGTCGAAGAGGGAGCAATGAGCAGTTCTTC.

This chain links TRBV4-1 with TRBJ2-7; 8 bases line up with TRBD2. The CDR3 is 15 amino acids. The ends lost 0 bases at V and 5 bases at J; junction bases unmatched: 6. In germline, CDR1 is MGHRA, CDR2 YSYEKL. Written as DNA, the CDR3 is TGCGCCAGCAGCCAAGATCCCGGGGGGGCGGACGAGCAGTACTTC. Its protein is CASSQDPGGADEQYF.

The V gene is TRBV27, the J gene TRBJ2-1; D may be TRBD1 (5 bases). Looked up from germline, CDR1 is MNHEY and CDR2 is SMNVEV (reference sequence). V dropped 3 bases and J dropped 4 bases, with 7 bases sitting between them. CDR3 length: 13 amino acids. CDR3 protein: CASSLGHYNEQFF. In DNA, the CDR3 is TGTGCCAGCAGTTTGGGGCATTACAATGAGCAGTTCTTC.

CDR3 in amino acids: CASRTGTGGTGELFF. The CDR3 nucleotides are TGCGCCAGCAGGACCGGGACAGGGGGGACCGGGGAGCTGTTTTTT. The chain employs TRBV5-1 and TRBJ2-2; 11 bases are shared with TRBD1. The V and J ends lost 5 bases and 5 bases, in that order; junction bases with no gene match: 5. Germline V lookup: CDR1 SGHRS, CDR2 YFSETQ. CDR3 size: 15 residues. Full variable domain (outside the CDR3, taken from reference TRBV5-1 and TRBJ2-2): KAGVTQTPRYLIKTRGQQVTLSCSPISGHRSVSWYQQTPGQGLQFLFEYFSETQRNKGNFPGRFSGRQFSNSRSEMNVSTLELGDSALYLCASRTGTGGTGELFFGEGSRLTVL.

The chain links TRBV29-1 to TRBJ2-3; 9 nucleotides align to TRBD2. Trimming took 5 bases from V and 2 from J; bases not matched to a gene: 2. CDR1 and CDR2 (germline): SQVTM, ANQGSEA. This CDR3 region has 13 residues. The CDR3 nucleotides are TGCAGCGTTATAGCGGGAGTCACAGATACGCAGTATTTT. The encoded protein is CSVIAGVTDTQYF.

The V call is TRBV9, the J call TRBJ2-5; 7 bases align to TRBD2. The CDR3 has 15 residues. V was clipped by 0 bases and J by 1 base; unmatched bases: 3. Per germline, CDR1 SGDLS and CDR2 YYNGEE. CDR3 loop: CASSVGSGGQETQYF. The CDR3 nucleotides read TGTGCCAGCAGCGTAGGGTCGGGGGGCCAAGAGACCCAGTACTTC. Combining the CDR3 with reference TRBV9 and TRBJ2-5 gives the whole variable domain DSGVTQTPKHLITATGQRVTLRCSPRSGDLSVYWYQQSLDQGLQFLIQYYNGEERAKGNILERFSAQQFPDLHSELNLSSLELGDSALYFCASSVGSGGQETQYFGPGTRLLVL.

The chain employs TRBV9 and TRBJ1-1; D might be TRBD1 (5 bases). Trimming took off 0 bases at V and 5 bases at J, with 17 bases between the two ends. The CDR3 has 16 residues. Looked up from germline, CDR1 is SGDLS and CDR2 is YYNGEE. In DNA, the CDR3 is TGTGCCAGCAGCGTAGGAGATGGTGGGGGAGGGACTGAAGCTTTCTTT. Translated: CASSVGDGGGGTEAFF.

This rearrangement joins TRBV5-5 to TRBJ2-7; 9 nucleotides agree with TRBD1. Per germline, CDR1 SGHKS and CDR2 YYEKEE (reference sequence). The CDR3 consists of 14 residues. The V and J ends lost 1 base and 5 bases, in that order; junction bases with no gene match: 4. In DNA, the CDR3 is TGTGCCAGCAGCTTGTACAGGGGGCGAAACGAGCAGTACTTC. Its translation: CASSLYRGRNEQYF. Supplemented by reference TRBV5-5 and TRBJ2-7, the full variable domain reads DAGVTQSPTHLIKTRGQQVTLRCSPISGHKSVSWYQQVLGQGPQFIFQYYEKEERGRGNFPDRFSARQFPNYSSELNVNALLLGDSALYLCASSLYRGRNEQYFGPGTRLTVT.

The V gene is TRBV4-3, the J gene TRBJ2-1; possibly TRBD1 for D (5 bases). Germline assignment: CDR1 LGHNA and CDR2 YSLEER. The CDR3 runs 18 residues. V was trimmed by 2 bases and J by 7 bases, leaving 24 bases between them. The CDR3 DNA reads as TGCGCCAGCAGCCAAAGATCACCACAGGTGTATGGGTATAATGAGCAGTTCTTC. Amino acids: CASSQRSPQVYGYNEQFF.

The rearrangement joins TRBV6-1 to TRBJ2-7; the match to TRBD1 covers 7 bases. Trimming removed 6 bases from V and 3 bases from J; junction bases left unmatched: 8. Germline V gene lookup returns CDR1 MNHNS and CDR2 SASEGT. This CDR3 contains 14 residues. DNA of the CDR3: TGTGCCAGCAGCGGCGGACAGGACCGCTACGAGCAGTACTTC. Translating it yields CASSGGQDRYEQYF.

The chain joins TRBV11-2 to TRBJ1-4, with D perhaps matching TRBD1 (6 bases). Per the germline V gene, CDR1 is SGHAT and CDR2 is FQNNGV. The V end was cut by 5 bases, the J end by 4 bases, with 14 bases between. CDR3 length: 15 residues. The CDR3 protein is CASSIRQELNEKLFF. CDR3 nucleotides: TGTGCCAGCAGCATTCGACAGGAACTTAATGAAAAACTGTTTTTT.

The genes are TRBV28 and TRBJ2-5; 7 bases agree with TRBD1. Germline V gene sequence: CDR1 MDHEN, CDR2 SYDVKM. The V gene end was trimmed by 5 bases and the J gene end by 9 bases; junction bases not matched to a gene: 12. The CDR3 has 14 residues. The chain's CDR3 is CASSTTGSGWAQYF. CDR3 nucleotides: TGTGCCAGCAGTACGACAGGGTCCGGTTGGGCCCAGTACTTC.

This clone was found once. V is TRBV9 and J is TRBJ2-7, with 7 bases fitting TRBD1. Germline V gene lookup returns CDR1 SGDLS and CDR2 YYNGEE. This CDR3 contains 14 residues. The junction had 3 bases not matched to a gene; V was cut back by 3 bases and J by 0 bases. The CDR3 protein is CASSARDSSYEQYF. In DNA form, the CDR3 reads TGTGCCAGCAGCGCCCGGGACAGCTCCTACGAGCAGTACTTC.

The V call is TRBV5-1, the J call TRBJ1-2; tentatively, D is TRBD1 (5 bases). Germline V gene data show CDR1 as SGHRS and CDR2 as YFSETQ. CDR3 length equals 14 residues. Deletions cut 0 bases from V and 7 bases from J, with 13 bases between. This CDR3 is CASSLAGVTGGYTF. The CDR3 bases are TGCGCCAGCAGCTTGGCGGGGGTAACGGGTGGCTACACCTTC.

The CDR3 sequence: CASSLAGDNTEAFF. The CDR3 DNA reads as TGTGCCAGCAGTTTAGCAGGGGATAACACTGAAGCTTTCTTT. The chain joins TRBV28 to TRBJ1-1; TRBD1 might be the D (6 bases). Germline V CDR1 and CDR2: MDHEN, SYDVKM. CDR3 size: 14 residues. V was shortened by 2 bases and J by 2 bases, with 9 bases between the two germline ends.

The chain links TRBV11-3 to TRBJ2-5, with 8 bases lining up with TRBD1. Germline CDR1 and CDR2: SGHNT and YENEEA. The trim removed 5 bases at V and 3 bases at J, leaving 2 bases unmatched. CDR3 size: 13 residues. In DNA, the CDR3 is TGTGCCAGCAGCCCGACAGGGGAAGAGACCCAGTACTTC. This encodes CASSPTGEETQYF. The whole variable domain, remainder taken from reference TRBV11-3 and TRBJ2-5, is EAGVVQSPRYKIIEKKQPVAFWCNPISGHNTLYWYLQNLGQGPELLIRYENEEAVDDSQLPKDRFSAERLKGVDSTLKIQPAELGDSAVYLCASSPTGEETQYFGPGTRLLVL.